The rows below give T cell receptor beta chains drawn from one sample of a study of lymphopenia after photon versus proton radiotherapy. TCRdb's copy holds only in-frame clones and misses some; the assay was immunoSEQ multiplex PCR. The table lists tens of thousands of clones, 70% to 85% of them singletons. The sample in question was peripheral blood, obtained from a patient treated with proton-based radiotherapy. Every receptor here comes from a man in his fifties or sixties with pancreatic cancer. CDR3s include the opening cysteine and the closing phenylalanine or tryptophan. The order of the fields is V gene, D gene, clone size, J gene, CDR3 protein, CDR3 DNA. The D gene is left open where the match is weak. The listing skips clone size in some rows; elsewhere it reads once, few, many or a size class.

V gene: TRBV11-2
D gene: TRBD1
clone size: -
J gene: TRBJ1-2
CDR3 protein: CASSLELRGIGDYTF
CDR3 DNA: TGTGCCAGCAGCTTAGAACTCAGGGGGATAGGTGACTACACCTTC

V gene: TRBV27
D gene: TRBD2
clone size: -
J gene: TRBJ2-2
CDR3 protein: CASKAGSNTGELFF
CDR3 DNA: TGTGCCAGCAAAGCGGGATCCAACACCGGGGAGCTGTTTTTT

V gene: TRBV5-6
D gene: -
clone size: -
J gene: TRBJ1-2
CDR3 protein: CASSQRGTRGNYGYTF
CDR3 DNA: TGTGCCAGCAGCCAACGGGGGACCCGGGGGAACTATGGCTACACCTTC

V gene: TRBV4-2
D gene: -
clone size: -
J gene: TRBJ2-7
CDR3 protein: CASSHIPVYEQYF
CDR3 DNA: TGTGCCAGCAGCCACATCCCGGTCTACGAGCAGTACTTC

V gene: TRBV29-1
D gene: TRBD2
clone size: -
J gene: TRBJ2-7
CDR3 protein: CSAGAGGISYEQYF
CDR3 DNA: TGCAGCGCTGGAGCGGGGGGTATCTCCTACGAGCAGTACTTC

V gene: TRBV21-1
D gene: -
clone size: -
J gene: TRBJ1-4
CDR3 protein: CASNGQGRKKLFF
CDR3 DNA: TGTGCCAGCAACGGACAGGGACGGAAAAAACTGTTTTTT

V gene: TRBV5-1
D gene: -
clone size: -
J gene: TRBJ1-2
CDR3 protein: CASSLGRSGYGYTF
CDR3 DNA: TGCGCCAGCAGCTTGGGCCGGAGCGGCTATGGCTACACCTTC

V gene: TRBV10-3
D gene: TRBD1
clone size: -
J gene: TRBJ1-2
CDR3 protein: CAINSDRGRGGYTF
CDR3 DNA: TGTGCCATCAATTCGGACAGGGGGCGCGGGGGCTACACCTTC

V gene: TRBV7-2
D gene: -
clone size: -
J gene: TRBJ2-2
CDR3 protein: CASSRTPTGELFF
CDR3 DNA: TGTGCCAGCAGCCGGACCCCCACCGGGGAGCTGTTTTTT

V gene: TRBV29-1
D gene: -
clone size: -
J gene: TRBJ2-5
CDR3 protein: CSVPTDSQETQYF
CDR3 DNA: TGCAGCGTGCCTACCGACAGCCAAGAGACCCAGTACTTC

V gene: TRBV21-1
D gene: -
clone size: once
J gene: TRBJ1-2
CDR3 protein: CASSEQGAGDYGYTF
CDR3 DNA: TGTGCCAGCAGCGAACAGGGGGCGGGCGACTATGGCTACACCTTC

V gene: TRBV14
D gene: -
clone size: -
J gene: TRBJ2-7
CDR3 protein: CASSQLNSPYEQYF
CDR3 DNA: TGTGCCAGCAGCCAATTGAACAGTCCCTACGAGCAGTACTTC

V gene: TRBV9
D gene: TRBD2
clone size: -
J gene: TRBJ2-1
CDR3 protein: CASSSPKEREPENEQFF
CDR3 DNA: TGTGCCAGCAGCTCCCCAAAAGAGCGGGAGCCAGAGAATGAGCAGTTCTTC

V gene: TRBV27
D gene: TRBD2
clone size: -
J gene: TRBJ2-2
CDR3 protein: CASSWKAGGSYTGELFF
CDR3 DNA: TGTGCCAGCAGTTGGAAGGCGGGAGGCAGTTACACCGGGGAGCTGTTTTTT

V gene: TRBV5-1
D gene: TRBD1
clone size: -
J gene: TRBJ1-1
CDR3 protein: CASSLLGQVNTEAFF
CDR3 DNA: TGCGCCAGCAGCCTATTGGGACAGGTAAACACTGAAGCTTTCTTT

V gene: TRBV6-1
D gene: -
clone size: -
J gene: TRBJ2-6
CDR3 protein: CASRGSTGANVLTF
CDR3 DNA: TGTGCCAGCAGGGGCAGCACTGGGGCCAACGTCCTGACTTTC

V gene: TRBV30
D gene: -
clone size: once
J gene: TRBJ1-6
CDR3 protein: CAWSVQGNSPLHF
CDR3 DNA: TGTGCCTGGAGTGTGCAGGGAAATTCACCCCTCCACTTT

V gene: TRBV5-5
D gene: -
clone size: once
J gene: TRBJ2-7
CDR3 protein: CASSWGPGNYEQYF
CDR3 DNA: TGTGCCAGCAGCTGGGGCCCCGGGAACTACGAGCAGTACTTC

V gene: TRBV6-6
D gene: -
clone size: -
J gene: TRBJ2-7
CDR3 protein: CASSPIQRTSEQYF
CDR3 DNA: TGTGCCAGCAGTCCGATTCAGCGAACCTCCGAGCAGTACTTC

V gene: TRBV19
D gene: -
clone size: -
J gene: TRBJ1-3
CDR3 protein: CASSFSGNTIYF
CDR3 DNA: TGTGCCAGTAGTTTTTCTGGAAACACCATATATTTT

V gene: TRBV28
D gene: -
clone size: -
J gene: TRBJ2-1
CDR3 protein: CASSGYSSYNEQFF
CDR3 DNA: TGTGCCAGCTCGGGGTACAGCTCCTACAATGAGCAGTTCTTC

V gene: TRBV6-5
D gene: -
clone size: -
J gene: TRBJ1-5
CDR3 protein: CASSYDGNQPQHF
CDR3 DNA: TGTGCCAGCAGTTACGACGGGAATCAGCCCCAGCATTTT

V gene: TRBV2
D gene: TRBD2
clone size: -
J gene: TRBJ2-2
CDR3 protein: CASRETSAGELFF
CDR3 DNA: TGTGCCAGCAGAGAGACTAGCGCCGGGGAGCTGTTTTTT

V gene: TRBV11-2
D gene: TRBD2
clone size: -
J gene: TRBJ2-1
CDR3 protein: CASSLDPGGRALNEQFF
CDR3 DNA: TGTGCCAGCAGCTTAGATCCGGGCGGGAGGGCCTTGAATGAGCAGTTCTTC

V gene: TRBV29-1
D gene: -
clone size: -
J gene: TRBJ1-2
CDR3 protein: CSGQDSYGYTF
CDR3 DNA: TGCAGCGGCCAGGACAGCTATGGCTACACCTTC

V gene: TRBV19
D gene: TRBD1
clone size: -
J gene: TRBJ2-7
CDR3 protein: CASRKTGGSYEQYF
CDR3 DNA: TGTGCCAGTAGGAAGACAGGGGGGTCCTACGAGCAGTACTTC

V gene: TRBV30
D gene: TRBD2
clone size: -
J gene: TRBJ2-5
CDR3 protein: CAWVPPFSGGWETQYF
CDR3 DNA: TGTGCCTGGGTCCCACCATTTAGCGGGGGATGGGAGACCCAGTACTTC

V gene: TRBV5-6
D gene: -
clone size: few
J gene: TRBJ1-4
CDR3 protein: CASSLGLGGRFNEKLFF
CDR3 DNA: TGTGCCAGCAGCTTGGGACTTGGGGGGCGCTTCAATGAAAAACTGTTTTTT

V gene: TRBV7-2
D gene: -
clone size: -
J gene: TRBJ2-2
CDR3 protein: CASSLVLMAGELFF
CDR3 DNA: TGTGCCAGCAGCTTAGTTTTAATGGCCGGGGAGCTGTTTTTT

V gene: TRBV15
D gene: TRBD2
clone size: -
J gene: TRBJ2-7
CDR3 protein: CATSRDLLAGVVEQYF
CDR3 DNA: TGTGCCACCAGCAGAGATTTACTAGCGGGAGTTGTTGAGCAGTACTTC

V gene: TRBV27
D gene: -
clone size: -
J gene: TRBJ2-3
CDR3 protein: CASRMWNDDTQYF
CDR3 DNA: TGTGCCAGCAGGATGTGGAATGATGATACGCAGTATTTT

V gene: TRBV9
D gene: TRBD2
clone size: -
J gene: TRBJ2-2
CDR3 protein: CASSVDRGTSGSKLGELFF
CDR3 DNA: TGTGCCAGCAGCGTAGACCGCGGGACTAGCGGGAGTAAGCTCGGGGAGCTGTTTTTT

V gene: TRBV6-5
D gene: -
clone size: -
J gene: TRBJ2-3
CDR3 protein: CASSYGRQDTQYF
CDR3 DNA: TGTGCCAGCAGTTACGGGCGACAAGATACGCAGTATTTT

V gene: TRBV21-1
D gene: -
clone size: -
J gene: TRBJ1-4
CDR3 protein: CASSKGLPTAEKLFF
CDR3 DNA: TGTGCCAGCAGCAAAGGGCTCCCTACAGCAGAAAAACTGTTTTTT

V gene: TRBV4-3
D gene: -
clone size: -
J gene: TRBJ2-5
CDR3 protein: CASSRGRGAGGQETQYF
CDR3 DNA: TGCGCCAGCAGCCGGGGAAGGGGAGCGGGCGGACAAGAGACCCAGTACTTC

V gene: TRBV9
D gene: -
clone size: -
J gene: TRBJ1-3
CDR3 protein: CASSVTDNSGNTIYF
CDR3 DNA: TGTGCCAGCAGCGTTACAGATAACTCTGGAAACACCATATATTTT

V gene: TRBV5-1
D gene: TRBD2
clone size: once
J gene: TRBJ2-5
CDR3 protein: CASHPRTSGYQETQYF
CDR3 DNA: TGCGCCAGCCACCCCCGGACTAGCGGGTACCAAGAGACCCAGTACTTC

V gene: TRBV25-1
D gene: TRBD1
clone size: -
J gene: TRBJ1-1
CDR3 protein: CASSKTGFDAFF
CDR3 DNA: TGTGCCAGCAGTAAGACAGGGTTCGACGCTTTCTTT

V gene: TRBV10-3
D gene: TRBD2
clone size: -
J gene: TRBJ2-1
CDR3 protein: CAIPGTSGNEQFF
CDR3 DNA: TGTGCCATCCCCGGGACTAGCGGAAATGAGCAGTTCTTC

V gene: TRBV7-9
D gene: TRBD2
clone size: few
J gene: TRBJ2-7
CDR3 protein: CASSYSGAYEQYF
CDR3 DNA: TGTGCCAGCAGCTATAGCGGGGCCTACGAGCAGTACTTC

V gene: TRBV28
D gene: -
clone size: -
J gene: TRBJ1-2
CDR3 protein: CASSQQGPGGYTF
CDR3 DNA: TGTGCCAGCAGTCAGCAGGGGCCAGGGGGCTACACCTTC

V gene: TRBV5-1
D gene: TRBD1
clone size: -
J gene: TRBJ2-7
CDR3 protein: CASSPEGTGSEQYF
CDR3 DNA: TGCGCCAGCAGCCCGGAAGGGACAGGGAGCGAGCAGTACTTC

V gene: TRBV5-1
D gene: TRBD1
clone size: -
J gene: TRBJ2-5
CDR3 protein: CASSQSGQGTETQYF
CDR3 DNA: TGCGCCAGCAGCCAATCGGGACAGGGCACGGAGACCCAGTACTTC

V gene: TRBV21-1
D gene: -
clone size: -
J gene: TRBJ2-1
CDR3 protein: CASSKGGQGALGYNEQFF
CDR3 DNA: TGTGCCAGCAGCAAAGGAGGACAGGGGGCATTGGGGTACAATGAGCAGTTCTTC

V gene: TRBV2
D gene: -
clone size: -
J gene: TRBJ1-5
CDR3 protein: CASQDGSNQPQHF
CDR3 DNA: TGTGCTTCGCAGGACGGAAGCAATCAGCCCCAGCATTTT

V gene: TRBV6-4
D gene: -
clone size: -
J gene: TRBJ2-2
CDR3 protein: CASSDSGQELFF
CDR3 DNA: TGTGCCAGCAGTGACTCAGGGCAGGAGCTGTTTTTT

V gene: TRBV30
D gene: -
clone size: few
J gene: TRBJ2-3
CDR3 protein: CAWREGAGSTDTQYF
CDR3 DNA: TGTGCCTGGAGGGAAGGAGCGGGCTCCACAGATACGCAGTATTTT

V gene: TRBV7-9
D gene: -
clone size: -
J gene: TRBJ2-7
CDR3 protein: CASSLGGTRYEQYF
CDR3 DNA: TGTGCCAGCAGCTTAGGTGGGACACGCTACGAGCAGTACTTC

V gene: TRBV6-1
D gene: -
clone size: once
J gene: TRBJ2-7
CDR3 protein: CASSYEQYF
CDR3 DNA: TGTGCCAGCTCTTACGAGCAGTACTTC